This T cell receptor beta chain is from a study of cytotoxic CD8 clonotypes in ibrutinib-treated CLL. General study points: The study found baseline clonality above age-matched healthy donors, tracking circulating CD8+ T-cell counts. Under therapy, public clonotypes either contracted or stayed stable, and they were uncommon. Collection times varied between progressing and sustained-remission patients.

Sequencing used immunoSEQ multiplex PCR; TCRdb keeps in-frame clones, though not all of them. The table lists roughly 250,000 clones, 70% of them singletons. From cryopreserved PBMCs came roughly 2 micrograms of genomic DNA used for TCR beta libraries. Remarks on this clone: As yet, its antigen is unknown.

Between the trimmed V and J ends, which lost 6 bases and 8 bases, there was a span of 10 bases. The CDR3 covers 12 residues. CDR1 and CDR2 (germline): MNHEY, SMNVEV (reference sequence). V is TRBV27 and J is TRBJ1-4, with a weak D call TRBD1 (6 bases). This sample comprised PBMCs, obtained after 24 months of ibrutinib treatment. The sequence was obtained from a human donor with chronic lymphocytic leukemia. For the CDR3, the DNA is TGTGCCAGCAGAACAGGGTTAGAAAAACTGTTTTTT. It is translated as CASRTGLEKLFF.